Shown below are 17 T cell receptor beta chains from a single sample sequenced in a study of OX40 agonist ivuxolimab in advanced cancers. Profiling relied on immunoSEQ multiplex PCR, and the TCRdb table lists in-frame clones only, not all of them. Counted here are 30,000 to 40,000 clones, roughly nine tenths occurring once; the ten biggest clones make up less than 25%. This sample comprised CD4+ or CD8+ T cells sorted from blood, obtained in a trial of the OX40 agonist ivuxolimab. All receptors come from an adult with an advanced solid tumor such as melanoma, head and neck, liver or kidney cancer.

The chain has TRBV9 and TRBJ2-1; TRBD2 is a possible D gene (6 bases). CDR1 SGDLS and CDR2 YYNGEE come from the germline V gene. Trimming took 0 bases from V and 6 from J, leaving 13 bases between them. This CDR3 has 15 residues. CDR3 sequence: CASSVGSGVTNEQFF. DNA of the CDR3: TGTGCCAGCAGCGTAGGTTCGGGAGTCACCAATGAGCAGTTCTTC.

The V call is TRBV7-9, the J call TRBJ2-5; D is undetermined. Germline CDR1 is SEHNR and CDR2 is FQNEAQ (reference sequence). The CDR3 is made up of 15 amino acids. V shed 1 base and J shed 4 bases, with 13 bases lying between them. CDR3 protein: CASSLVSIRGETQYF. CDR3 nucleotides: TGTGCCAGCAGCTTAGTTTCCATTCGTGGAGAGACCCAGTACTTC.

The V gene is TRBV7-9, the J gene TRBJ2-7; 7 nucleotides match TRBD1. Germline V gene lookup returns CDR1 SEHNR and CDR2 FQNEAQ (reference sequence). The CDR3 contains 14 residues. V was pared by 4 bases and J by 3 bases, with 6 bases of the junction left unmatched. As DNA, the CDR3 is TGTGCCAGCAGCTCCCTGGACAGGTTCTACGAGCAGTACTTC. Translating gives CASSSLDRFYEQYF.

The chain combines TRBV7-3 with TRBJ2-5; 9 nucleotides align to TRBD2. The CDR3 covers 15 residues. The germline CDR1 and CDR2 sequences are SGHTA and FQGTGA. V lost 1 base to trimming and J lost 5 bases; unmatched junction nucleotides: 5. CDR3 nucleotides: TGTGCCAGCAGCTTAAACGGCGGGAGGGCCGAGACCCAGTACTTC. Its translation: CASSLNGGRAETQYF.

The J gene is TRBJ1-2, the V gene TRBV25-1, with D perhaps matching TRBD1 (6 bases). The CDR3 sequence is 12 residues long. Germline lookup yields CDR1 MGHDK and CDR2 SYGVNS. V lost 4 bases and J lost 5, with 8 bases in between. CDR3 sequence reads: CASSGGGYGYTF. The CDR3 DNA reads as TGTGCCAGCAGTGGAGGGGGGTATGGCTACACCTTC.

The chain links TRBV19 to TRBJ2-7; 9 nucleotides match TRBD1. V shed 4 bases, J shed 4 bases, and the junction held 5 bases outside the gene matches. There are 14 residues in the CDR3. Germline V gene data show CDR1 as LNHDA and CDR2 as SQIVND (reference sequence). CDR3 nucleotides: TGTGCCAGTAGTAAAGGGACAGGGAGGTACGAGCAGTACTTC. This sequence encodes CASSKGTGRYEQYF.

The gene calls are TRBV5-1 and TRBJ2-5; TRBD2 is a possible D gene (6 bases). The germline CDR1 and CDR2 sequences are SGHRS and YFSETQ. This CDR3 contains 15 residues. The V end was cut by 1 base, the J end by 2 bases, with 12 bases between. CDR3 bases: TGCGCCAGCAGCTTGTCCAGCGGGTATCAAGAGACCCAGTACTTC. It specifies CASSLSSGYQETQYF.

By share, this clone counts as hyperexpanded. V usage is TRBV9 and J usage is TRBJ2-1; D ambiguous. Trimming stripped 3 bases from V and 5 bases from J, with 6 bases between. This CDR3 contains 12 residues. In germline, CDR1 is SGDLS, CDR2 YYNGEE. The CDR3 loop is CASSGSNNEQFF. CDR3 DNA: TGTGCCAGCAGCGGGTCAAACAATGAGCAGTTCTTC.

The V gene is TRBV19, the J gene TRBJ2-2, with 9 nucleotides matching TRBD2. The CDR3 is made up of 18 amino acids. J lost 6 bases, V lost 1 base, and 12 bases had no gene match. CDR1 is LNHDA, CDR2 SQIVND, per germline (reference sequence). The CDR3 nucleotides are TGTGCCAGTAGTATAGGTGCCACCCTAGCGGGATCCCCCGGGGAGCTGTTTTTT. It translates to CASSIGATLAGSPGELFF.

The V call is TRBV29-1, the J call TRBJ2-7; D is tentatively TRBD1 or TRBD2 (5 bases each). There are 12 residues in the CDR3. Trimming stripped 4 bases from V and 3 bases from J, with 10 bases between. From germline, CDR1 is SQVTM and CDR2 ANQGSEA. CDR3 protein: CSVVGTNYEQYF. For the CDR3, the DNA is TGCAGCGTTGTGGGGACCAACTACGAGCAGTACTTC.

This sequence joins TRBV2 and TRBJ2-1; no clear D. V was pared by 4 bases and J by 9 bases, with 7 bases between. The CDR3 is 11 residues long. The germline V gene has CDR1 SNHLY and CDR2 FYNNEI. The CDR3 reads CASSVGIEQFF. The CDR3, as DNA: TGTGCCAGCAGTGTAGGGATTGAGCAGTTCTTC.

J is TRBJ2-2 and V is TRBV27; D perhaps matches TRBD2 (5 bases). CDR3 length: 13 amino acids. The V gene lost 2 bases and the J gene lost 6 bases, with 7 bases spanning the gap. Germline CDR1 reads MNHEY; CDR2 reads SMNVEV (reference sequence). The CDR3 loop reads CASSLGAAGELFF. CDR3 in DNA: TGTGCCAGCAGTTTAGGAGCGGCCGGGGAGCTGTTTTTT.

This chain connects TRBV2 to TRBJ2-5; D is uncertain. V was pared by 4 bases and J by 2 bases, with 8 bases between. Germline-derived CDR1 and CDR2 are SNHLY and FYNNEI. The CDR3 loop spans 13 amino acids. The CDR3 DNA sequence: TGTGCCAGCAGTGTGACGTTACAAGAGACCCAGTACTTC. Protein: CASSVTLQETQYF. Variable domain in full (rest from reference TRBV2 and TRBJ2-5): EPEVTQTPSHQVTQMGQEVILRCVPISNHLYFYWYRQILGQKVEFLVSFYNNEISEKSEIFDDQFSVERPDGSNFTLKIRSTKLEDSAMYFCASSVTLQETQYFGPGTRLLVL.

V is TRBV9 and J is TRBJ1-2; D remains ambiguous. Germline-derived CDR1 and CDR2 are SGDLS and YYNGEE. Deletions cut 0 bases from V and 8 bases from J, with 5 bases between. This CDR3 has 11 amino acids. The CDR3 here is CASSVGEGYTF. CDR3 nucleotide sequence: TGTGCCAGCAGCGTAGGGGAGGGCTACACCTTC.

The rearrangement links TRBV7-9 to TRBJ2-7; no reliable D call. The CDR3 spans 12 residues. Trimming shortened V by 5 bases and J by 5 bases, and 10 bases separated the two germline ends. The germline gives CDR1 SEHNR, CDR2 FQNEAQ (reference sequence). The CDR3 nucleotides read TGTGCCAGCAGCCCGTCGCAGGACGAGCAGTACTTC. It encodes CASSPSQDEQYF.

V is TRBV19 and J is TRBJ1-4, with TRBD1 as a possible D gene (6 bases). Trimming took 4 bases from V and 3 from J, leaving 12 bases between them. Germline lookup yields CDR1 LNHDA and CDR2 SQIVND (reference sequence). This CDR3 has 15 residues. CDR3 in amino acids: CASSRYRTANEKLFF. CDR3 bases: TGTGCCAGTAGTAGGTACAGGACAGCTAATGAAAAACTGTTTTTT.

The CDR3 DNA reads TGTGCCAGCAGCTTAGGCGATGGGAGCTCCTACGAGCAGTACTTC. This codes for CASSLGDGSSYEQYF. This sequence joins TRBV7-9 and TRBJ2-7; D may be TRBD2 (5 bases). Germline assignment: CDR1 SEHNR and CDR2 FQNEAQ (reference sequence). The germline V and J ends were trimmed by 1 base and 0 bases, with 10 bases remaining between them. The CDR3 totals 15 residues.